Sequencing of this T cell receptor (beta chain) was carried out in a study of blood T cell repertoires in COVID-19. About the research overall: In each case, the material was cDNA or gDNA derived from T cells, B-cell-depleted T cells, or PBMCs.

Enrolled through a virtual design, the participants were between roughly 18 and 90 years of age and came from under 25 US areas. Here immunoSEQ multiplex PCR was the method, and the copy in TCRdb shows in-frame clones only, minus some. The sample contains a few hundred thousand clones, more than 70% of which appear only once. V lost 3 bases and J 1 base, leaving 9 bases between the germline ends. Germline lookup yields CDR1 MNHNS and CDR2 SASEGT. This CDR3 contains 15 residues. The chain joins TRBV6-1 to TRBJ2-2, with D perhaps matching TRBD1 (6 bases). Sequencing input: PBMCs or T cells enriched from blood (not recorded which). This receptor was identified in a man between 40 and 49 years old in a cohort exposed to, infected with or recovered from COVID-19 (not recorded which). The CDR3 sequence is CASSEGAGNTGELFF. The CDR3 bases are TGTGCCAGCAGTGAGGGGGCGGGGAACACCGGGGAGCTGTTTTTT.